This TCR beta chain appears in the sequencing data of a study of shared clonotypes between healthy human individuals (dated by TCRdb to the early 2020s). Background for the entire study: The cohort included three men and a couple of women between 18 and 49 years of age. Per donor, three plates each were used for CD4 naive and CD4 memory, two for CD8 naive, and one for CD8 memory. To estimate repertoire size and how much clonotypes are shared between individuals, the study performed deep sequencing of blood TCR repertoires from 4 to 6 healthy adults. Libraries were prepared and TCR repertoires were sequenced by different laboratories using diverse techniques, in order to increase sequencing depth and limit assay-specific biases. Each donor's leukapheresis produced roughly between roughly 0.85 and 9 billion PBMCs. The paper's findings and limits, for the study overall: Incomplete sequencing was indicated by rarefaction of sorted-subset datasets, despite the large sequencing depth. Sampling was limited to blood, and TCR repertoires in tissue likely differ from TCR repertoires in blood. Pairwise subsampling led to the expectation that sequencing depth would affect the degree of clonotype sharing among donors. Naive subsets generally had larger estimated clonotype richness than memory subsets. Clonotypes shared by all four sorted-subset donors showed higher generation probabilities than non-shared clonotypes. The genetic and exposure-history diversity represented was limited by the small number of donors. When a handful of donors were compared, the shared fraction of clonotypes was around 5% for naive CD4, approximately 3.5% for naive CD8, 2% to 2.5% for memory CD4, and 0.4% for memory CD8.

Including cysteine and phenylalanine, the CDR3 has 14 amino acids. Only CDR3 DNA is held: 42 bases, read in frame from base 1. CDR1 and CDR2 are drawn from the germline V gene: SGHAT, FQNNGV. Trimming accounts for 6 bases at V and 10 bases at J, while the number of junction bases matched to no gene is 8. About this clone: The antigen it binds to is not known. No much larger clone exists at a distance of one base, and base qualities are not known.

CD8 naive samples were obtained by positive selection for CCR7 among CD45RO-negative cells, yielding a CD45RA+CCR7+ population from which TemRA cells were excluded. Donors were healthy HIV-negative adults with no recently reported acute infections or vaccinations. Every donor was a Caucasian adult living in Nashville, Tennessee, USA. After blood collection by leukapheresis, PBMCs were isolated using Ficoll-Histopaque density gradient centrifugation and then cryopreserved in the vapor phase of liquid nitrogen. Purity and quantity of every magnetically sorted T cell population were checked by analytical flow cytometry. Genomic DNA was isolated from every sorted fraction and measured by UV absorbance on a Nanodrop 2000c. Using the deep immunoSEQ assay, multiplex PCR amplified TCR CDR3 regions from genomic DNA. For each cell subset, the extracted genomic DNA was distributed evenly across all wells of several immunoSEQ 96-well plates, and each plate served as one replicate. For sorted subsets, 200 to 250 ng genomic DNA, equal to 30,000 or so T cell genomes, was loaded into each replicate PCR. The purified libraries were quantified using a Qubit 3.0 fluorometer, sized with a Bioanalyzer 2100, and then quantified again using the KAPA Library Quantification kit. Each immunoSEQ 96-well plate was sequenced on its own single-read 150-cycle Illumina NextSeq 550 flow cell. Turning to the authors' computational methods: Because the immunoSEQ output held only junctional sequences and lacked quality scores, the filtering could not match the filtering applied to full-length reads. To assign V/J genes and CDR3, sequences were annotated against IMGT germline references using PyIR, a Python wrapper for IgBLAST v1.9. Reads were removed for weak V/J assignments (E-value above 1e-6), missing CDR3, stop codons, out-of-frame junctions, or ambiguous translated residues. V3J clonotypes were defined as sequences sharing an identical inferred V gene, J gene, and CDR3 amino acid sequence. Percentage overlap between repertoires was calculated by dividing the number of shared unique clonotypes by the size of the smaller repertoire. RTK rarefaction, the Chao1 estimator, and Recon v2.1 estimates of unobserved clonotypes were used to assess repertoire richness. OLGA was used to compute generation probabilities for all TCRbeta clonotypes that the gDNA method yielded from a handful of donors. In TCRdb, the immuneACCESS table is reduced to in-frame sequences with V and J assigned. These tables do not hold every clone; where another copy was compared, an unresolved V gene accounts for under half, and the others remain unexplained. V and J calls and clone size are given by that table; D and trimming were obtained from the DNA. Across this sample there are hundreds of thousands of clones, with roughly 96% seen only once. The top ten hold 0.11% of the sample.

The TCR originated in a woman in her thirties in good health. The rearranged chain carries TRBV11-2 and TRBJ2-1, with 11 bases matching TRBD2. Specimen: naive CD8+ T cells sorted from blood. The cell subset or site label corresponds to: CD45RA+CCR7+. The CDR3 reads as follows: CASRHLAGGEEQFF. The DNA sequence is TGTGCCAGCAGACACCTAGCGGGAGGCGAGGAGCAGTTCTTC.